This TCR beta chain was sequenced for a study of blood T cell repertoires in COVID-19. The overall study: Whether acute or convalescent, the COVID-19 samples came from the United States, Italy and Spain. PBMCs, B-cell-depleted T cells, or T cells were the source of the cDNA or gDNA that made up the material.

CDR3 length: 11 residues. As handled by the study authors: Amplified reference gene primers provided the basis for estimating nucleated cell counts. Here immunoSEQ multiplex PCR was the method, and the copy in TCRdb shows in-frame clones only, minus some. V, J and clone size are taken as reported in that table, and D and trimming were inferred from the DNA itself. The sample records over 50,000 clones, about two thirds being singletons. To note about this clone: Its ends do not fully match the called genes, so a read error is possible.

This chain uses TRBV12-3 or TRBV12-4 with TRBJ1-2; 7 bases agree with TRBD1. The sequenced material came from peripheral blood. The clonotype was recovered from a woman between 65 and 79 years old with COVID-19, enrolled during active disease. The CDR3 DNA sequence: TGTGCCAGCAGCTTAGGACAGGACTACACCTTC. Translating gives CASSLGQDYTF.